The present T cell receptor beta chain was sequenced within a study of blood T cell repertoires in COVID-19. Turning to the study itself: Donors in the United States, Italy and Spain gave samples during acute or convalescent COVID-19. The analysed material was cDNA or gDNA that came from T cells, B-cell-depleted T cells, or PBMCs.

With 5 bases removed from V and 0 bases from J, the gap between germline ends came to 11 bases. Germline V gene lookup returns CDR1 LNHNV and CDR2 YYDKDF (reference sequence). This CDR3 contains 15 residues. This clone has more than one count but fewer than ten. In the source study's methods: How many nucleated cells were present was estimated from reference gene primer amplification. Sequencing used immunoSEQ multiplex PCR; TCRdb keeps in-frame clones, though not all of them. That table furnishes V, J and clone size, whereas the DNA furnished D and trimming. The repertoire consists of 65,000 to 80,000 clones, with around 87% occurring once and the leading ten covering 6.5% to 8.5%.

The sequence derives from a man aged 50-59 years with active COVID-19. This chain connects TRBV15 to TRBJ1-5; no reliable D call. The sample was peripheral blood. Written as DNA, the CDR3 is TGTGCCACCAGCGCCCAGGCGAATAGCAATCAGCCCCAGCATTTT. It specifies CATSAQANSNQPQHF.